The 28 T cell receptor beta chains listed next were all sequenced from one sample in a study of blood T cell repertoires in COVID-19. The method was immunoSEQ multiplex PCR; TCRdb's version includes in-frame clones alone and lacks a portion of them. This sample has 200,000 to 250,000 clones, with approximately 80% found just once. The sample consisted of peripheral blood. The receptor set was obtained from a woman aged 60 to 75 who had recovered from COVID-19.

CDR3 sequence reads: CASSLGGHPLGEQFF. The DNA of the CDR3 is TGTGCCAGCAGCTTAGGGGGACACCCCCTTGGTGAGCAGTTCTTC. This chain connects TRBV11-3 to TRBJ2-1; D perhaps matches TRBD1 (6 bases). V was shortened by 1 base and J by 9 bases, with 16 bases between the two germline ends. From germline, CDR1 is SGHNT and CDR2 YENEEA. The CDR3 length is 15 residues.

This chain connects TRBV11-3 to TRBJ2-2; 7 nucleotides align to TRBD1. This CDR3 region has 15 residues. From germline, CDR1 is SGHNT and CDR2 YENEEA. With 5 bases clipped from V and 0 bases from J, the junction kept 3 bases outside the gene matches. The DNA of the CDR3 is TGTGCCAGCAGCCTCGGGACAGCGAACACCGGGGAGCTGTTTTTT. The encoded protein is CASSLGTANTGELFF.

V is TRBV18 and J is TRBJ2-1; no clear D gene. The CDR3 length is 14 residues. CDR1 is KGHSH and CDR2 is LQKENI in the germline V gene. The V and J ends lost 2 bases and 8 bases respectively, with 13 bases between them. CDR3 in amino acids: CASSPSAARYEQFF. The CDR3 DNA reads TGTGCCAGCTCACCATCCGCCGCTAGGTATGAGCAGTTCTTC. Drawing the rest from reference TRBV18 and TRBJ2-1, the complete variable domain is NAGVMQNPRHLVRRRGQEARLRCSPMKGHSHVYWYRQLPEEGLKFMVYLQKENIIDESGMPKERFSAEFPKEGPSILRIQQVVRGDSAAYFCASSPSAARYEQFFGPGTRLTVL.

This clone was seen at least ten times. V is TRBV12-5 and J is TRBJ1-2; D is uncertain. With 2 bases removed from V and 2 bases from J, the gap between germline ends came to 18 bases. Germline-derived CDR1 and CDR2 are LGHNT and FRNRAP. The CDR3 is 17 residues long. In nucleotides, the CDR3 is TGTGCTAGTGGTTTGTTCCTGCGACGGGAATTCAACTATGGCTACACCTTC. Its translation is CASGLFLRREFNYGYTF. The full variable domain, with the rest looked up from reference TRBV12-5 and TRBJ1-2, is DARVTQTPRHKVTEMGQEVTMRCQPILGHNTVFWYRQTMMQGLELLAYFRNRAPLDDSGMPKDRFSAEMPDATLATLKIQPSEPRDSAVYFCASGLFLRREFNYGYTFGSGTRLTVV.

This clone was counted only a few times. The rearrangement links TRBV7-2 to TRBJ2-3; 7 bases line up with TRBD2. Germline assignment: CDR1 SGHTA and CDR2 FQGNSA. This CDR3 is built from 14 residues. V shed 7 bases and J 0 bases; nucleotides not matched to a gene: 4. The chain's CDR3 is CASNPGGSTDTQYF. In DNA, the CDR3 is TGTGCCAGCAATCCGGGGGGTAGCACAGATACGCAGTATTTT.

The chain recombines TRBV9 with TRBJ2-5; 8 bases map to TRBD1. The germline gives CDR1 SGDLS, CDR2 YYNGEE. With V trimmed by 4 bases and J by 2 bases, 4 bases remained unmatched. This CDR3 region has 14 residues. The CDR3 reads CASSSRTGQETQYF. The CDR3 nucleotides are TGTGCCAGCAGCTCCCGGACAGGGCAAGAGACCCAGTACTTC.

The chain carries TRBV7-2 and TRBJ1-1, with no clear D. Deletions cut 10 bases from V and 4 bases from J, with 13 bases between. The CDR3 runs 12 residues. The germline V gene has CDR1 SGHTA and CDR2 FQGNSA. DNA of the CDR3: TGTGCCACCTCAGACCCGGGCACTGAAGCTTTCTTT. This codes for CATSDPGTEAFF.

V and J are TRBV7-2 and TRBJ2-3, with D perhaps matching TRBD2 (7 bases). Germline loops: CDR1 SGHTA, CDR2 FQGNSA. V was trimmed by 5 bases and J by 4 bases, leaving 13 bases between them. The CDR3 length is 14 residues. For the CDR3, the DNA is TGTGCCAGCAGCCCGGGGGGCTTCGCAGATACGCAGTATTTT. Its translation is CASSPGGFADTQYF.

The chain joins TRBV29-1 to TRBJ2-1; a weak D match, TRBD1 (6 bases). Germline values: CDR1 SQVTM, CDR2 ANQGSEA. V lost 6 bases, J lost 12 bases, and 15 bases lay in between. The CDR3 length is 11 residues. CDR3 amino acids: CSVRLPQGQFF. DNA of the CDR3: TGCAGCGTGAGACTCCCACAGGGGCAGTTCTTC.

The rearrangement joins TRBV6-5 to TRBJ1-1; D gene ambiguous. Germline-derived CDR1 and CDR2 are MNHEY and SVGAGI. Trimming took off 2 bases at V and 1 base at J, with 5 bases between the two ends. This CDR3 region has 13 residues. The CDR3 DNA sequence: TGTGCCAGCAGTTACAACAAGAACACTGAAGCTTTCTTT. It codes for CASSYNKNTEAFF.

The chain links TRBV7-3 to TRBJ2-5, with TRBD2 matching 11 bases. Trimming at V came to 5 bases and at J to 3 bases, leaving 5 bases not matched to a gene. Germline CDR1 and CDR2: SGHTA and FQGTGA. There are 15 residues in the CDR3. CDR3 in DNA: TGTGCCAGCAGCCCGGGACTAGCGGAGAAAGAGACCCAGTACTTC. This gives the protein CASSPGLAEKETQYF. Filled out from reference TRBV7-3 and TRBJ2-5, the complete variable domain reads GAGVSQTPSNKVTEKGKYVELRCDPISGHTALYWYRQSLGQGPEFLIYFQGTGAADDSGLPNDRFFAVRPEGSVSTLKIQRTERGDSAVYLCASSPGLAEKETQYFGPGTRLLVL.

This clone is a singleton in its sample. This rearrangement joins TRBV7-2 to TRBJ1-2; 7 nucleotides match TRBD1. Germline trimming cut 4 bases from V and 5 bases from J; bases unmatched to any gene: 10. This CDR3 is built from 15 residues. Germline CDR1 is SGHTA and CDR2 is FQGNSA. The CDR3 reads CASSSPGTDLYGYTF. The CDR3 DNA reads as TGTGCCAGCAGCTCTCCCGGGACAGATCTTTATGGCTACACCTTC.

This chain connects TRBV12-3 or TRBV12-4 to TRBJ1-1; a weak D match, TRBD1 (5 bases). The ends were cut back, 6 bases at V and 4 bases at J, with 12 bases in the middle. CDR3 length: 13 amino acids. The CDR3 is CASSSLGGTEAFF. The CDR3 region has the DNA TGTGCCAGCAGCTCATTGGGGGGCACTGAAGCTTTCTTT.

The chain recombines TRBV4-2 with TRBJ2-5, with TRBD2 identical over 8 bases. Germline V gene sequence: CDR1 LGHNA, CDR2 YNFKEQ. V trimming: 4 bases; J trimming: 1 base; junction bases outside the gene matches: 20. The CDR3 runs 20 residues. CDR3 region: CASSRETPRRIAGRQETQYF. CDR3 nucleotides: TGTGCCAGCAGCCGAGAAACACCCCGCCGGATAGCGGGGCGCCAAGAGACCCAGTACTTC.

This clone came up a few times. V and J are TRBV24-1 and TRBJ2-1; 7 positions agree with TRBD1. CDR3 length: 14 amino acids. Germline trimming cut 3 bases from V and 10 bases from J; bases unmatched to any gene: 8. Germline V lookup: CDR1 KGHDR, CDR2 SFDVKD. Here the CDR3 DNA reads TGTGCCACCAGTGATCTCCGACAGGGACAGGAGCAGTTCTTC. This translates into CATSDLRQGQEQFF.

Here the CDR3 reads CAIRSTGYNNQPQHF. The CDR3 DNA follows: TGTGCCATCAGATCGACAGGGTACAACAATCAGCCCCAGCATTTT. This rearrangement joins TRBV10-3 to TRBJ1-5; TRBD1 matches 7 bases. The V segment lost 6 bases and the J segment 3 bases; nucleotides outside the gene matches: 8. The CDR3 is 15 residues long. Looked up from germline, CDR1 is ENHRY and CDR2 is SYGVKD.

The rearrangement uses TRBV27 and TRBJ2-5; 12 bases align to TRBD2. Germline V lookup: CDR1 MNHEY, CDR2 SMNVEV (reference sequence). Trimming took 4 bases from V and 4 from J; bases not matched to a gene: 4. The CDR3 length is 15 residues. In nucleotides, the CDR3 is TGTGCCAGCAGTTCGCTAGCGGGGGGGGGAGAGACCCAGTACTTC. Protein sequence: CASSSLAGGGETQYF.

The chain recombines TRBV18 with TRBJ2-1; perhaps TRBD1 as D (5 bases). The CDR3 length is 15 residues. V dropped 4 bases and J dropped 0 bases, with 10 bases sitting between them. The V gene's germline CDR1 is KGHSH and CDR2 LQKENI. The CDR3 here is CASSLDSSSYNEQFF. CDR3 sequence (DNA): TGTGCCAGCTCACTAGACAGTAGCTCCTACAATGAGCAGTTCTTC.

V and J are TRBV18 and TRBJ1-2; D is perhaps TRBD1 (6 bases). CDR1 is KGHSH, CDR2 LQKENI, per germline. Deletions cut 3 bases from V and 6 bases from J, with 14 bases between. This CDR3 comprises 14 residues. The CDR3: CASSPQGGSHGYTF. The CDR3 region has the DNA TGTGCCAGCTCACCCCAAGGGGGTAGCCATGGCTACACCTTC.

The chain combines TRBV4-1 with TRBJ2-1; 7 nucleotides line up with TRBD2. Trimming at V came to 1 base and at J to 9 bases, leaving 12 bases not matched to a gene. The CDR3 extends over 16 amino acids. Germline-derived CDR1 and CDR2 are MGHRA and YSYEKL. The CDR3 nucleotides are TGCGCCAGCAGCCAAGTGGGAGGGTTCGGGAGTGGTGAGCAGTTCTTC. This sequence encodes CASSQVGGFGSGEQFF.

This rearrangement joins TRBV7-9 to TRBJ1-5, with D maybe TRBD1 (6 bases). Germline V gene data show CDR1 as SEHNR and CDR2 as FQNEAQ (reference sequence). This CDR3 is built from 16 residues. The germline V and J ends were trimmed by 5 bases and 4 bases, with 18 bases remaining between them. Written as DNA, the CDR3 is TGTGCCAGCAGCCCCAGCGGACAGCTTCAGAATCAGCCCCAGCATTTT. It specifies CASSPSGQLQNQPQHF.

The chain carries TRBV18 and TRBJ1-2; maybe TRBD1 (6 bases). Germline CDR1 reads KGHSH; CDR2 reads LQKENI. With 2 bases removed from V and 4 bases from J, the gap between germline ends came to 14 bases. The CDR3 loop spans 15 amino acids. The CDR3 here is CASSPSSEGGYGYTF. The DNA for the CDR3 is TGTGCCAGCTCACCAAGTTCTGAAGGGGGCTATGGCTACACCTTC.

In DNA form, the CDR3 reads TGTGCCATCAGTGACAGTAGGGGGGGGACCGGGGAGCTGTTTTTT. This encodes CAISDSRGGTGELFF. The chain combines TRBV10-3 with TRBJ2-2; a weak D match, TRBD2 (7 bases). V was pared by 3 bases and J by 5 bases, with 13 bases between. The CDR3 has 15 residues. Germline CDR1 reads ENHRY; CDR2 reads SYGVKD.

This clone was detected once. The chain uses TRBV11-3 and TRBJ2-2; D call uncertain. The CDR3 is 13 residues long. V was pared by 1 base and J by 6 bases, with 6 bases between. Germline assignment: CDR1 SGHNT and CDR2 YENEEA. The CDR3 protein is CASSLGRAGELFF. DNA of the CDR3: TGTGCCAGCAGCTTAGGACGGGCCGGGGAGCTGTTTTTT. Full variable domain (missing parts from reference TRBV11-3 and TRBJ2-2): EAGVVQSPRYKIIEKKQPVAFWCNPISGHNTLYWYLQNLGQGPELLIRYENEEAVDDSQLPKDRFSAERLKGVDSTLKIQPAELGDSAVYLCASSLGRAGELFFGEGSRLTVL.

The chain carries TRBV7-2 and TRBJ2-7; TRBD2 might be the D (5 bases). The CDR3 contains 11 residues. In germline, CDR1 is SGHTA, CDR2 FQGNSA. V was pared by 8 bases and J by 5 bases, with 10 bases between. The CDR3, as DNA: TGTGCCAGCTCCGGAGGAAACGAGCAGTACTTC. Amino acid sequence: CASSGGNEQYF. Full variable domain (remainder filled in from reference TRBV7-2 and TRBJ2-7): GAGVSQSPSNKVTEKGKDVELRCDPISGHTALYWYRQSLGQGLEFLIYFQGNSAPDKSGLPSDRFSAERTGGSVSTLTIQRTQQEDSAVYLCASSGGNEQYFGPGTRLTVT.

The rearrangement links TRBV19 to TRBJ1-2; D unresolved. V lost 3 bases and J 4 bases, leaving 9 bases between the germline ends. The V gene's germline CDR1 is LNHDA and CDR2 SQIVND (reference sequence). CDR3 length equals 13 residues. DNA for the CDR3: TGTGCCAGTAGTATGATCCAGATCTATGGCTACACCTTC. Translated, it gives CASSMIQIYGYTF.

CDR3 in DNA: TGTGCCAGCAGCTTAGGACTAGCGGGGGGGCAAGAGACCCAGTACTTC. It specifies CASSLGLAGGQETQYF. This chain connects TRBV7-2 to TRBJ2-5, with 14 bases fitting TRBD2. The CDR3 is 16 residues long. Germline V gene data show CDR1 as SGHTA and CDR2 as FQGNSA. Trimming removed 1 base from V and 2 bases from J; junction bases left unmatched: 0.

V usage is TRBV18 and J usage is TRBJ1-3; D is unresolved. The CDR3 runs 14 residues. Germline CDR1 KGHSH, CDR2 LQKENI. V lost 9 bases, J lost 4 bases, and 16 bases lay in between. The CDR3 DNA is TGTGCCAGTTCCCCTGGGCTCGAAGGAAACACCATATATTTT. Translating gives CASSPGLEGNTIYF.